Shown below are 23 T cell receptor beta chains from a single sample sequenced in a study of Ad26.COV2.S vaccination and SARS-CoV-2 variants. Treatment here: some 19 received Ad26.COV2.S at low or high dose, single or two shots; roughly five received placebo; per-sample allocation not given. Sampling took place 63 days after the first vaccine or placebo injection. Sequencing used immunoSEQ multiplex PCR; TCRdb keeps in-frame clones, though not all of them. The profile shows fewer than 400,000 clones, about nine tenths of them singletons. Sequencing was performed on peripheral blood, taken in a trial of Ad26.COV2.S vaccine versus placebo. These receptors originate from a person aged 18-60 years who received the Ad26.COV2.S COVID-19 vaccine or a placebo.

As for this clone: Mismatch with germline at one junction end may stem from a read error. The chain recombines TRBV7-8 with TRBJ1-4, with D unclear. This CDR3 spans 14 amino acids. Germline V lookup: CDR1 SGHVS, CDR2 FQNEAQ. The CDR3 protein is CASSLWRTSEKLFF. The DNA for the CDR3 is TGTGCCAGCAGCTTATGGCGAACTAGTGAAAAACTGTTTTTT.

Only one count was recorded for this clone. This chain links TRBV6-5 with TRBJ1-5; 7 bases are shared with TRBD1. The junction had 4 bases not matched to a gene; V was cut back by 4 bases and J by 4 bases. Germline V gene data show CDR1 as MNHEY and CDR2 as SVGAGI. CDR3 length: 14 residues. In DNA form, the CDR3 reads TGTGCCAGCAGTTCATACAGGGGAAATCAGCCCCAGCATTTT. Protein product: CASSSYRGNQPQHF.

The table lists this clone with a few counts. V and J are TRBV19 and TRBJ1-5; D call uncertain. There are 14 residues in the CDR3. Germline V gives CDR1 LNHDA, CDR2 SQIVND (reference sequence). Between the trimmed V and J ends, which lost 2 bases and 3 bases, there was a span of 8 bases. The CDR3 sequence is CASSIMGYNQPQHF. CDR3 nucleotides: TGTGCCAGTAGTATAATGGGGTACAATCAGCCCCAGCATTTT.

The chain links TRBV21-1 to TRBJ1-4; the table's TRBD1 call for D was not verified on the DNA. TRBV21-1 is shown as a pseudogene. The CDR3 covers 16 residues. CDR3 sequence: CASSAGNRGPNEKLFF. CDR3 sequence (DNA): TGTGCCAGCAGCGCTGGGAACAGGGGCCCTAATGAAAAACTGTTTTTT.

The CDR3 DNA follows: TGTGCCAGCAGCCCCCCGAGTGGGACAGGGGGCTACGAGCAGTACTTC. This translates into CASSPPSGTGGYEQYF. The chain recombines TRBV4-2 with TRBJ2-7; 11 nucleotides match TRBD1. The V gene end was trimmed by 4 bases and the J gene end by 3 bases; junction bases not matched to a gene: 8. Germline-derived CDR1 and CDR2 are LGHNA and YNFKEQ. This CDR3 has 16 amino acids.

CDR3 coding DNA: TGCAGCACAGTCCTCGCTACCCGGAACACTGAAGCTTTCTTT. This gives the protein CSTVLATRNTEAFF. The chain combines TRBV29-1 with TRBJ1-1; no clear D. Trimming removed 8 bases from V and 1 base from J, with 17 bases in between. This CDR3 has 14 amino acids. Germline assignment: CDR1 SQVTM and CDR2 ANQGSEA.

The chain combines TRBV28 with TRBJ2-1; 7 bases are shared with TRBD1. Germline V lookup: CDR1 MDHEN, CDR2 SYDVKM. This CDR3 has 18 residues. V shed 10 bases and J 1 base; nucleotides not matched to a gene: 19. Here the CDR3 reads CATRQGLRFLRSYNEQFF. CDR3 DNA sequence: TGTGCCACCCGACAGGGCCTCCGGTTCCTCCGATCCTACAATGAGCAGTTCTTC.

This sequence joins TRBV7-2 and TRBJ1-2; D is unclear. Germline CDR1 and CDR2: SGHTA and FQGNSA. CDR3 size: 14 residues. V gave up 3 bases and J gave up 4 bases, with 12 bases separating them. CDR3 nucleotide sequence: TGTGCCAGCAGCTTCTTATGGGTGGGCTATGGCTACACCTTC. Translated: CASSFLWVGYGYTF. Variable domain in full (rest from reference TRBV7-2 and TRBJ1-2): GAGVSQSPSNKVTEKGKDVELRCDPISGHTALYWYRQSLGQGLEFLIYFQGNSAPDKSGLPSDRFSAERTGGSVSTLTIQRTQQEDSAVYLCASSFLWVGYGYTFGSGTRLTVV.

This chain links TRBV7-9 with TRBJ2-2, with no clear D. The germline V gene has CDR1 SEHNR and CDR2 FQNEAQ (reference sequence). Trimming pared 2 bases from V and 3 bases from J, leaving 4 bases between. The CDR3 is 13 residues long. The CDR3 region is CASSLLYTGELFF. The CDR3, as DNA: TGTGCCAGCAGCTTATTGTACACCGGGGAGCTGTTTTTT.

This clone has a single count. The chain carries TRBV2 and TRBJ2-4; no definite D call. The CDR3 extends over 14 amino acids. The germline V gene has CDR1 SNHLY and CDR2 FYNNEI. V was pared by 3 bases and J by 0 bases, with 6 bases between. CDR3 amino acids: CASSDHLAKNIQYF. CDR3 nucleotide sequence: TGTGCCAGCAGTGACCATCTAGCCAAAAACATTCAGTACTTC.

The rearrangement joins TRBV3-1 (or the pseudogene TRBV3-2) to TRBJ1-2; 8 nucleotides agree with TRBD1. Germline-derived CDR1 and CDR2 are LGHDT and YNNKEL (reference sequence). This CDR3 is 16 amino acids long. Trimming removed 2 bases from V and 4 bases from J; junction bases left unmatched: 9. The CDR3 here is CASSQTAVGQVYGYTF. CDR3 DNA: TGTGCCAGCAGCCAAACTGCAGTGGGACAGGTCTATGGCTACACCTTC.

This chain links TRBV19 with TRBJ2-7; D remains ambiguous. Germline values: CDR1 LNHDA, CDR2 SQIVND (reference sequence). The CDR3 is 13 residues long. V lost 4 bases and J lost 4, with 11 bases in between. CDR3 in amino acids: CASSSDGRYEQYF. The CDR3 bases are TGTGCCAGTAGTAGCGACGGACGGTACGAGCAGTACTTC.

This chain uses TRBV5-4 with TRBJ2-3; TRBD1 matches at 8 bases. This CDR3 is built from 17 residues. Trimming took 7 bases from V and 1 from J; bases not matched to a gene: 14. Germline V gene sequence: CDR1 SGHNT, CDR2 YYREEE (reference sequence). The CDR3 protein is CASSGTDRGRGTDTQYF. The CDR3 nucleotides are TGTGCCAGCTCGGGAACAGACAGGGGTCGGGGCACAGATACGCAGTATTTT.

The chain is built from TRBV5-6 and TRBJ1-2, with D unresolved. V was pared by 3 bases and J by 4 bases, with 10 bases between. This CDR3 contains 13 residues. Germline CDR1 reads SGHDT; CDR2 reads YYEEEE. The CDR3 DNA is TGTGCCAGCAGCTACCCAGAGCGCTATGGCTACACCTTC. It encodes CASSYPERYGYTF.

This clone is a singleton in its sample. V usage is TRBV12-3 or TRBV12-4 and J usage is TRBJ1-2, with D unclear. Trimming took 3 bases from V and 5 from J, leaving 10 bases between them. The CDR3 length is 13 residues. CDR3 in DNA: TGTGCCAGCAGTTTCGAGGGCCCGTATGGCTACACCTTC. This sequence encodes CASSFEGPYGYTF.

The rearrangement links TRBV11-1 to TRBJ2-7, with 7 bases aligning to TRBD2. Per the germline V gene, CDR1 is SGHAT and CDR2 is FQDESV (reference sequence). The CDR3 runs to 13 residues. V trimming: 6 bases; J trimming: 0 bases; junction bases outside the gene matches: 2. CDR3: CASSWGGSYEQYF. CDR3 DNA: TGTGCCAGCAGTTGGGGGGGCTCCTACGAGCAGTACTTC.

The V gene is TRBV18, the J gene TRBJ1-4; 8 nucleotides match TRBD1. This CDR3 spans 13 amino acids. CDR1 is KGHSH and CDR2 is LQKENI in the germline V gene. Germline trimming cut 6 bases from V and 6 bases from J; bases unmatched to any gene: 3. CDR3 in amino acids: CASSDRADEKLFF. The CDR3, as DNA: TGTGCCAGCTCGGACAGGGCAGATGAAAAACTGTTTTTT.

The J gene is TRBJ1-1, the V gene TRBV12-3 or TRBV12-4; D not resolved. V gave up 1 base and J gave up 1 base, with 4 bases separating them. The CDR3 covers 13 residues. The CDR3 region has the DNA TGTGCCAGCAGTTTAGAGAGGAACACTGAAGCTTTCTTT. It codes for CASSLERNTEAFF.

V usage is TRBV4-1 and J usage is TRBJ1-2; D remains ambiguous. Looked up from germline, CDR1 is MGHRA and CDR2 is YSYEKL. The V and J ends lost 0 bases and 3 bases respectively, with 11 bases between them. The CDR3 contains 15 residues. The CDR3 nucleotides read TGCGCCAGCAGCCAAGATTCCAAAGGTTACTATGGCTACACCTTC. Encoded protein: CASSQDSKGYYGYTF.

The chain recombines TRBV2 with TRBJ2-5; maybe TRBD2 (5 bases). The CDR3 is made up of 15 amino acids. Between the trimmed V and J ends, which lost 8 bases and 4 bases, there was a span of 20 bases. CDR1 and CDR2 from the germline V gene are SNHLY and FYNNEI. The CDR3 spells CASGSLADLGETQYF. The CDR3 DNA is TGTGCCAGCGGTTCGCTAGCAGACTTAGGAGAGACCCAGTACTTC.

J is TRBJ1-2 and V is TRBV6-2 or TRBV6-3; D not resolved. This CDR3 comprises 12 residues. V dropped 4 bases and J dropped 4 bases, with 7 bases sitting between them. Per the germline V gene, CDR1 is MNHEY and CDR2 is SVGEGT. CDR3 amino acids: CASSFGGYGYTF. As DNA, the CDR3 is TGTGCCAGCAGTTTCGGAGGCTATGGCTACACCTTC.

The V and J genes are TRBV5-8 and TRBJ2-3; possibly TRBD1 for D (5 bases). Trimming took 0 bases from V and 2 from J, leaving 7 bases between them. Per the germline V gene, CDR1 is SGHTS and CDR2 is YDEGEE. The CDR3 sequence is 14 residues long. The CDR3 sequence: CASSLGQNTDTQYF. CDR3 nucleotide sequence: TGTGCCAGCAGCTTGGGACAGAACACAGATACGCAGTATTTT.

The chain joins TRBV3-1 (or the pseudogene TRBV3-2) to TRBJ2-7; 12 bases match TRBD2. This CDR3 spans 18 amino acids. CDR1 LGHDT and CDR2 YNNKEL come from the germline V gene (reference sequence). Trimming cost V 1 base and J 4 bases; bases outside gene matches: 11. The CDR3 sequence is CASSQAFGLAGTQYEQYF. CDR3 coding DNA: TGTGCCAGCAGCCAAGCCTTTGGACTAGCGGGGACCCAATACGAGCAGTACTTC.